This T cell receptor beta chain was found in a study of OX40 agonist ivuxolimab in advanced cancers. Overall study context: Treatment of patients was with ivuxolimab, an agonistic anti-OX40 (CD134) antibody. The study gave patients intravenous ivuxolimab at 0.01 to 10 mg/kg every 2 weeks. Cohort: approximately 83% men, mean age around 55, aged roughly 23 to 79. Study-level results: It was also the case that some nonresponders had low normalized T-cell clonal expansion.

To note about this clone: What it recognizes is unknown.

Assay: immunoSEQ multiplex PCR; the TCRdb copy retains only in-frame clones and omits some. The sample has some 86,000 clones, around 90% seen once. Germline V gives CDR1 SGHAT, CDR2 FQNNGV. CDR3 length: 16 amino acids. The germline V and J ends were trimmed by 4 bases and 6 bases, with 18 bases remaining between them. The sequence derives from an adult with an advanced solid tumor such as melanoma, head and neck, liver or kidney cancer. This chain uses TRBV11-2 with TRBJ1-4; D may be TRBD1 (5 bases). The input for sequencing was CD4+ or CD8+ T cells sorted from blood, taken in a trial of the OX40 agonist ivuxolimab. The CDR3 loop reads CASSSLAFWGDEKLFF. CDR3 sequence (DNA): TGTGCCAGCAGCTCCCTCGCCTTTTGGGGGGATGAAAAACTGTTTTTT.